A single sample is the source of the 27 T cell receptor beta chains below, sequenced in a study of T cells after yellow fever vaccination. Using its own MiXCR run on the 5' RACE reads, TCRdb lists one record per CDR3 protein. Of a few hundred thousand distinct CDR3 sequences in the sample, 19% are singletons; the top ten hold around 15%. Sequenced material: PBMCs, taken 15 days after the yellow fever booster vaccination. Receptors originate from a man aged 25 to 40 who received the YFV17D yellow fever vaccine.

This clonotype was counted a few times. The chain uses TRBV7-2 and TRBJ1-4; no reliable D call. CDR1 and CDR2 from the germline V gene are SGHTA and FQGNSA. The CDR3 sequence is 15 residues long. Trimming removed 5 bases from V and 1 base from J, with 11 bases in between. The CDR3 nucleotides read TGTGCCAGCAGCACCCCTACAGAAACTAATGAAAAACTGTTTTTT. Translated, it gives CASSTPTETNEKLFF.

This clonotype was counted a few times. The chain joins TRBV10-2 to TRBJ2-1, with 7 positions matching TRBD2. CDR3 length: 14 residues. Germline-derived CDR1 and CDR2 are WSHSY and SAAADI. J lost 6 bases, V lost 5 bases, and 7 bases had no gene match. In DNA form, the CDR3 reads TGCGCCAGCAGTCCCCTAGCGGCCACCAATGAGCAGTTCTTC. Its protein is CASSPLAATNEQFF.

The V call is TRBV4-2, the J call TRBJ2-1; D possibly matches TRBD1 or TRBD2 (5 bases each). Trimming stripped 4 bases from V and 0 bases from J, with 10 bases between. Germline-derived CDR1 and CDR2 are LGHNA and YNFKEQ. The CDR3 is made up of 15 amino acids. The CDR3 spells CASSPGAVSYNEQFF. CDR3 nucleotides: TGTGCCAGCAGCCCCGGGGCGGTCTCCTACAATGAGCAGTTCTTC.

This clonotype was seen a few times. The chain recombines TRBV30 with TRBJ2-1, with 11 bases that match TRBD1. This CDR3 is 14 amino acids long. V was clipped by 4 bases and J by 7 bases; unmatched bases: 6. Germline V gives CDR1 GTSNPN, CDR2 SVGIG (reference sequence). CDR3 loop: CAWIRDRGMNEQFF. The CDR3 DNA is TGTGCCTGGATCCGGGACAGGGGGATGAATGAGCAGTTCTTC.

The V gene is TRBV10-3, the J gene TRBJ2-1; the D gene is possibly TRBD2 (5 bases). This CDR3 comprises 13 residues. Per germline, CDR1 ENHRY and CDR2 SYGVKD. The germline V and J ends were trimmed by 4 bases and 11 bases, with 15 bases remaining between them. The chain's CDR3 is CAISGAEGPKQFF. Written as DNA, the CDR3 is TGTGCCATCAGTGGAGCGGAAGGGCCTAAGCAGTTCTTC.

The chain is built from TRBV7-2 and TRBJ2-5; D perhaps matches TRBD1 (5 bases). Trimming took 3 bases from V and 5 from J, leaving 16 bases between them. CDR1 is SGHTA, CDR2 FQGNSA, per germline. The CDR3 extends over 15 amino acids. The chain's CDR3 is CASSFHYRPGETQYF. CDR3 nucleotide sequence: TGTGCCAGCAGCTTTCACTACCGGCCAGGGGAGACCCAGTACTTC.

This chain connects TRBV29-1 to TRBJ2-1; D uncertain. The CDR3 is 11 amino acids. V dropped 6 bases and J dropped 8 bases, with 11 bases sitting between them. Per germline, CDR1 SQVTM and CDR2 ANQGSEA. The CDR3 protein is CSVTNIDEQFF. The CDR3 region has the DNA TGCAGCGTAACCAATATAGATGAGCAGTTCTTC.

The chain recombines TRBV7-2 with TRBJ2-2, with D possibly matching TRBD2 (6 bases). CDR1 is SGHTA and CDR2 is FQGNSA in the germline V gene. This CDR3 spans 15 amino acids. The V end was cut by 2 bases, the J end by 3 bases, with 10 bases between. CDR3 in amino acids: CASSLQDYYTGELFF. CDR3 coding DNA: TGTGCCAGCAGCTTACAGGACTATTACACCGGGGAGCTGTTTTTT.

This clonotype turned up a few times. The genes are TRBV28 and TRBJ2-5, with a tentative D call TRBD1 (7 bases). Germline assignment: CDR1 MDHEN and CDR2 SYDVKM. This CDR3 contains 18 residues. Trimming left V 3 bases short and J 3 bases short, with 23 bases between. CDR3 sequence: CASSFFFGRQGGEETQYF. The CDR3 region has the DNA TGTGCCAGCAGTTTTTTTTTCGGTCGACAGGGAGGCGAAGAGACCCAGTACTTC.

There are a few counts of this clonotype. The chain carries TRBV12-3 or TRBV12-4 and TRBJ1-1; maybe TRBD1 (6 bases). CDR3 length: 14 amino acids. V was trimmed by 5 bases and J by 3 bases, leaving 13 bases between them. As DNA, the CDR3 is TGTGCCAGCAGTCTCCTACAGGGTTACACTGAAGCTTTCTTT. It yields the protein CASSLLQGYTEAFF.

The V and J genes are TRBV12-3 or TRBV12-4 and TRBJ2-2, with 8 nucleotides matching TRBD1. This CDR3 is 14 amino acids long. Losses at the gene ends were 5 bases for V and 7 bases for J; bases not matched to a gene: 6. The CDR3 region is CASSGDRSIGELFF. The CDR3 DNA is TGTGCCAGCAGTGGGGACAGGTCCATCGGGGAGCTGTTTTTT.

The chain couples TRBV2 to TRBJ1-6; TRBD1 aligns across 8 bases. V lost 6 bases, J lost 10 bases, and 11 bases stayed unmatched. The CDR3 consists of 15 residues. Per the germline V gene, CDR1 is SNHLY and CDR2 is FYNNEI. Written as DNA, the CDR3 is TGTGCCAGCAGGGCCGGGACAGGCTTATTGTCACCCCTCCACTTT. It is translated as CASRAGTGLLSPLHF.

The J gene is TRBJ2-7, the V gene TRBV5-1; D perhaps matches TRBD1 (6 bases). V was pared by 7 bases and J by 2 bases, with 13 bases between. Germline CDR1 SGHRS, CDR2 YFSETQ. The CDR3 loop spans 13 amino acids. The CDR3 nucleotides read TGCGCCAGCGGGGGCGGTGGTACCTACGAGCAGTACTTC. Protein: CASGGGGTYEQYF.

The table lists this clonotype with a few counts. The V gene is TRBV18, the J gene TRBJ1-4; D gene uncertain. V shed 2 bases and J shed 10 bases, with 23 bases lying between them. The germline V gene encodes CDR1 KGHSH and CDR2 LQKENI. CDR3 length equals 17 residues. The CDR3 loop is CASSPENPQTVLGKLFF. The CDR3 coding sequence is TGTGCCAGCTCACCAGAGAACCCACAAACGGTTTTAGGAAAACTGTTTTTT.

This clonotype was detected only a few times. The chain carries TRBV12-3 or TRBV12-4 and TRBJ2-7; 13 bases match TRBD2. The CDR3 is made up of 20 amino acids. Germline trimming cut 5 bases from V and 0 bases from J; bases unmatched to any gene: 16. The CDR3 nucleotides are TGTGCCAGCAGTGAGATCCGGACTAGCGGGAGTTTGGCCCGCTCCTACGAGCAGTACTTC. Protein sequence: CASSEIRTSGSLARSYEQYF.

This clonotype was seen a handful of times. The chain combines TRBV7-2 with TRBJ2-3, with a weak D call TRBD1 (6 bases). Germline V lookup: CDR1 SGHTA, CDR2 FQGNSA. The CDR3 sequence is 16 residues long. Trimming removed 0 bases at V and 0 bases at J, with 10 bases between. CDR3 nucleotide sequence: TGTGCCAGCAGCTTAGCTGGGACAACTAGCACAGATACGCAGTATTTT. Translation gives CASSLAGTTSTDTQYF.

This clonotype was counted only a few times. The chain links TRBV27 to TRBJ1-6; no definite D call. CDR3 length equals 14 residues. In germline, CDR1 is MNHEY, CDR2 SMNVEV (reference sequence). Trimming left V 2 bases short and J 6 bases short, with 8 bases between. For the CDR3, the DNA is TGTGCCAGCAGTTTACTCCAGGTTAATTCACCCCTCCACTTT. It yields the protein CASSLLQVNSPLHF.

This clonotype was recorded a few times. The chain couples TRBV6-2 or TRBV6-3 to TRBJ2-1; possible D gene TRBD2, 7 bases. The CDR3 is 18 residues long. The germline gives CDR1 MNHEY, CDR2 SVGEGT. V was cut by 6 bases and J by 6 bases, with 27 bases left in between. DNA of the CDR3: TGTGCCAGCAGCCGACCGGGGGGCGGGAGCCCAATCTTCAATGAGCAGTTCTTC. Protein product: CASSRPGGGSPIFNEQFF.

The CDR3 DNA follows: TGTGCCAGCCCTGAAGCTTTCTTT. It codes for CASPEAFF. This chain links TRBV7-9 with TRBJ1-1; D remains ambiguous. The CDR3 runs to 8 residues. Germline-derived CDR1 and CDR2 are SEHNR and FQNEAQ (reference sequence). V was cut by 8 bases and J by 6 bases, with 1 base left in between. The variable domain in full, with the rest retrieved from reference TRBV7-9 and TRBJ1-1, is DTGVSQNPRHKITKRGQNVTFRCDPISEHNRLYWYRQTLGQGPEFLTYFQNEAQLEKSRLLSDRFSAERPKGSFSTLEIQRTEQGDSAMYLCASPEAFFGQGTRLTVV.

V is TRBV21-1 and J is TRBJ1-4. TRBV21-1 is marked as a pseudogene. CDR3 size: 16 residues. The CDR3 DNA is TGTGCCAGCAGCAAAGTGAGAAGAAGCGCTAATGAAAAACTGTTTTTT. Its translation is CASSKVRRSANEKLFF.

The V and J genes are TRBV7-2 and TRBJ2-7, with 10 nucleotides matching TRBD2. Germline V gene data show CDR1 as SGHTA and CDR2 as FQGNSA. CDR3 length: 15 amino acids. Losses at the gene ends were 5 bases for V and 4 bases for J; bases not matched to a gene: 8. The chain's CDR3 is CASSPPGLALYEQYF. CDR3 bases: TGTGCCAGCAGCCCGCCGGGACTAGCGTTATACGAGCAGTACTTC.

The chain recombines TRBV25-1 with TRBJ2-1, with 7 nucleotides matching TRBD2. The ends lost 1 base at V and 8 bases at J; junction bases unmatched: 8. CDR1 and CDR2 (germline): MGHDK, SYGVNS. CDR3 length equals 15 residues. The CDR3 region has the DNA TGTGCCAGCAGTGAATCTATACTAGCGAGAGATGAGCAGTTCTTC. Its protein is CASSESILARDEQFF.

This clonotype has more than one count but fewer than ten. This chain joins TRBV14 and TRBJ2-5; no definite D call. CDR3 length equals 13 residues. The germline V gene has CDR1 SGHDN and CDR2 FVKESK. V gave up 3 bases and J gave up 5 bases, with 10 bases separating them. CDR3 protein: CASSHRIVETQYF. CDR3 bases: TGTGCCAGCAGCCATCGGATAGTGGAGACCCAGTACTTC. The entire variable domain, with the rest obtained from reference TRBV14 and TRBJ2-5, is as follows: EAGVTQFPSHSVIEKGQTVTLRCDPISGHDNLYWYRRVMGKEIKFLLHFVKESKQDESGMPNNRFLAERTGGTYSTLKVQPAELEDSGVYFCASSHRIVETQYFGPGTRLLVL.

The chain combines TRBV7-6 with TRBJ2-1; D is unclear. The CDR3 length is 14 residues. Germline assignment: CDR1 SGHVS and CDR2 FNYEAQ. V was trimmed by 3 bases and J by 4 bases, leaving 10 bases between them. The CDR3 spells CASSFSYFYNEQFF. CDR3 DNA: TGTGCCAGCAGCTTTAGTTATTTTTACAATGAGCAGTTCTTC.

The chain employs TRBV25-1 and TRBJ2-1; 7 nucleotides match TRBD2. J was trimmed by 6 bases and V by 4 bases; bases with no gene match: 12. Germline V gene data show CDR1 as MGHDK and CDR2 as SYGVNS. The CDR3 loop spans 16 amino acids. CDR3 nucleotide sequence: TGTGCCAGCAGTGTATTGGGAGGGAATGATGTCAATGAGCAGTTCTTC. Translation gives CASSVLGGNDVNEQFF.

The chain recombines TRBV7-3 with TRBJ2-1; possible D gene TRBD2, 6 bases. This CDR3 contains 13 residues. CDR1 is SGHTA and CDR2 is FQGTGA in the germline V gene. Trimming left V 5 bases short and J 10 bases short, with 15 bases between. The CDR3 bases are TGTGCCAGCAGCCCTAATCTTGCGGGGGAGCAGTTCTTC. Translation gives CASSPNLAGEQFF.

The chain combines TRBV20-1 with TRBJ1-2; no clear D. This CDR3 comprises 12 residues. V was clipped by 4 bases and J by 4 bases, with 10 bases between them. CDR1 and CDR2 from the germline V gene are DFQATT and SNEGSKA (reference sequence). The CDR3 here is CSATGLGYGYTF. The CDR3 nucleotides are TGCAGTGCTACAGGTTTGGGCTATGGCTACACCTTC.